This TCR beta chain is drawn from a study of blood T cell repertoires in COVID-19. The overall study: PBMCs, B-cell-depleted T cells, or T cells were the source of the cDNA or gDNA that made up the material.

Generated by immunoSEQ multiplex PCR, the TCRdb table keeps only in-frame clones and is missing some. The sample comprises roughly 60,000 clones, approximately 84% of which are singletons, and roughly 3.5% rests with the top ten. The CDR3 is 15 residues long. Germline-derived CDR1 and CDR2 are SGHNT and YYREEE (reference sequence). Losses at the gene ends were 1 base for V and 3 bases for J; bases not matched to a gene: 2. The clonotype originates from a man aged 60-69 years with acute or convalescent COVID-19. The chain has TRBV5-4 and TRBJ2-1; 9 nucleotides match TRBD1. The sequenced sample consisted of peripheral blood. The CDR3 DNA is TGTGCCAGCAGCTTGTCGGGACAGGGCTACAATGAGCAGTTCTTC. Its protein is CASSLSGQGYNEQFF.